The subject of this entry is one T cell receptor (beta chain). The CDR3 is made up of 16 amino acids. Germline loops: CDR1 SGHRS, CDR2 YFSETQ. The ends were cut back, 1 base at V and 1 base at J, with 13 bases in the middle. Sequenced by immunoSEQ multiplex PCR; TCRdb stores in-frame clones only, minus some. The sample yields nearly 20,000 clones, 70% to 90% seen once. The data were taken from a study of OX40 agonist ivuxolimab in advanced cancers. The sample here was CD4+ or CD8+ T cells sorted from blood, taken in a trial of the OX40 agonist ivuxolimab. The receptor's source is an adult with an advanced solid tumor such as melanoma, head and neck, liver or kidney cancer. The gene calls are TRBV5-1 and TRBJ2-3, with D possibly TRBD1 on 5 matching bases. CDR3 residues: CASSLLGQGRTDTQYF. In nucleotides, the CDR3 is TGCGCCAGCAGCTTGTTGGGCCAGGGTCGCACAGATACGCAGTATTTT.